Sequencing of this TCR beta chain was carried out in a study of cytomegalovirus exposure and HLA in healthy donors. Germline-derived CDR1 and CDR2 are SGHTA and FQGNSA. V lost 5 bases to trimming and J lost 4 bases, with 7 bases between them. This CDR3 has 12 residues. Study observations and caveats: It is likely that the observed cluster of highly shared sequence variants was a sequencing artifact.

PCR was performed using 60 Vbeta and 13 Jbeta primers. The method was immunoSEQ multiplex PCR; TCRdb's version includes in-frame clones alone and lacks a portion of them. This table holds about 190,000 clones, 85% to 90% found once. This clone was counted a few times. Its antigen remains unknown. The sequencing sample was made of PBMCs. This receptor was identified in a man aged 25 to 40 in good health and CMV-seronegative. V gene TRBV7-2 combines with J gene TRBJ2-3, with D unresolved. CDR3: CASSPQADTQYF. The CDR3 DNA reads TGTGCCAGCAGCCCCCAGGCAGATACGCAGTATTTT.